This T cell receptor beta chain derives from a study of T cell repertoires in cytomegalovirus infection. Study-level information: Public TCR beta signatures provided an indication of both CMV infection and a matching HLA type.

The CDR3 totals 12 residues. Trimming took 3 bases from V and 3 from J, leaving 4 bases between them. CDR1 SGHTA and CDR2 FQGNSA come from the germline V gene. This clonotype appeared many times. Its antigen is not known. Study-level results: The study found HLA-C-restricted CMV-specific TCR beta clonotypes dominating the ex vivo response. Cumulative public TCR beta family frequency identified carriers of CMV plus the relevant HLA.

MiXCR was run by TCRdb on the reads, yielding one entry per CDR3 protein. This sample has approximately 110,000 distinct CDR3 sequences, with around a tenth found just once. The chain couples TRBV7-2 to TRBJ2-3; D gene unclear. Sequencing used PBMCs, sequenced either directly or after in vitro stimulation (not recorded which). The receptor comes from a human donor in good health (CMV status not recorded). Some clones in this sample may be carry-over from other donors' samples. CDR3 protein: CASSFGTDTQYF. As DNA, the CDR3 is TGTGCCAGCAGCTTCGGGACAGATACGCAGTATTTT.